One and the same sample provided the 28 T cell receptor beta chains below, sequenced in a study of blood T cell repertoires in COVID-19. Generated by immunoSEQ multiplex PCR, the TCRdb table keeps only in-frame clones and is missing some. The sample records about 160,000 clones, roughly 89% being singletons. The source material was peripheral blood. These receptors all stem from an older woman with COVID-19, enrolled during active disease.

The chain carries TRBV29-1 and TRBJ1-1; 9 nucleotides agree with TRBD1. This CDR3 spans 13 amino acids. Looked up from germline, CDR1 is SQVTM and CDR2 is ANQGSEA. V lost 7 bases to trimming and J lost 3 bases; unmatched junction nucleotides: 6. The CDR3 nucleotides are TGCAGCGCGGCGACAGGGGGGGACACTGAAGCTTTCTTT. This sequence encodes CSAATGGDTEAFF.

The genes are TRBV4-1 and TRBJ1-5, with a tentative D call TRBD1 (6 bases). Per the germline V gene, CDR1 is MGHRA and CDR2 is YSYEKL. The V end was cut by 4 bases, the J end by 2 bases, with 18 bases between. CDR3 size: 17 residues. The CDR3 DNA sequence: TGCGCCAGCAGCCCGACCCAAACAGGGAGAGGCAATCAGCCCCAGCATTTT. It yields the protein CASSPTQTGRGNQPQHF.

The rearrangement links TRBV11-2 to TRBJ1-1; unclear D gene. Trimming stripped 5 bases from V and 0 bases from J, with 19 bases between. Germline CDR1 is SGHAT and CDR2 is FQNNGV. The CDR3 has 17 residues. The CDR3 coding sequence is TGTGCCAGCAGCCGCGGAGGATCTCCCCTGCTGAACACTGAAGCTTTCTTT. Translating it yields CASSRGGSPLLNTEAFF.

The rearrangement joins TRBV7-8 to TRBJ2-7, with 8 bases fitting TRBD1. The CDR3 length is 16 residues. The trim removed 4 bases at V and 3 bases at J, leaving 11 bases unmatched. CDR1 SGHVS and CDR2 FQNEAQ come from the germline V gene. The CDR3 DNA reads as TGTGCCAGCAGCTCGAAGTGGACAGGGAATATCTACGAGCAGTACTTC. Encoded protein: CASSSKWTGNIYEQYF.

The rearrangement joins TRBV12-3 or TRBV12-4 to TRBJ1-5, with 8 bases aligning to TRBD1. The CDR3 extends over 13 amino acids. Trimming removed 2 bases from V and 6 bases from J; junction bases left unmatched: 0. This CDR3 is CASSLTGGQPQHF. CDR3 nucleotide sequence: TGTGCCAGCAGTTTAACAGGGGGTCAGCCCCAGCATTTT.

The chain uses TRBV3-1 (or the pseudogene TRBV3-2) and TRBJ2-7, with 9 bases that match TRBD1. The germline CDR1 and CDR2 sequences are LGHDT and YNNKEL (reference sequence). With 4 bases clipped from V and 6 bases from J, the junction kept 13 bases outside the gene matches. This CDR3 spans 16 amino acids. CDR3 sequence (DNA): TGTGCCAGCAGCCCTTTCCCTCGACAGGGGGTGGGCGAGCAGTACTTC. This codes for CASSPFPRQGVGEQYF.

In DNA form, the CDR3 reads TGTGCCAGTAGTGGCCTTCAAAGCGGACTAGAGACCCAGTACTTC. The encoded protein is CASSGLQSGLETQYF. This chain joins TRBV19 and TRBJ2-5; weak D call: TRBD2 (5 bases). The CDR3 has 15 residues. The V gene lost 5 bases and the J gene lost 4 bases, with 17 bases spanning the gap. Germline assignment: CDR1 LNHDA and CDR2 SQIVND (reference sequence).

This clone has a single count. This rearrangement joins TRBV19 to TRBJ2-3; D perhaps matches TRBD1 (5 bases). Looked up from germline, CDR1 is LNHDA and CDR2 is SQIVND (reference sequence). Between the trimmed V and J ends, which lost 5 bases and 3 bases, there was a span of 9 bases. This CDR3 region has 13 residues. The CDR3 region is CASSQGRTDTQYF. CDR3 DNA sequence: TGTGCCAGTAGTCAGGGAAGGACAGATACGCAGTATTTT.

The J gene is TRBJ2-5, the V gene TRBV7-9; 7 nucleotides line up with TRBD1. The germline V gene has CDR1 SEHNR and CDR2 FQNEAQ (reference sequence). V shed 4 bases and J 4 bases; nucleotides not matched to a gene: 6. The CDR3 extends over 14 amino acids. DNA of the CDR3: TGTGCCAGCAGCTCCTCAGGGGGTTTAGAGACCCAGTACTTC. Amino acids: CASSSSGGLETQYF.

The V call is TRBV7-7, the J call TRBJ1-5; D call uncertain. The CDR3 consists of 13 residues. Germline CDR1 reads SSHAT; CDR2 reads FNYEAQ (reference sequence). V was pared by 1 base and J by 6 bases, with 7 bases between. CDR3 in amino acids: CASSLDSGQPQHF. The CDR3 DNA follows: TGTGCCAGCAGCTTAGACAGTGGTCAGCCCCAGCATTTT.

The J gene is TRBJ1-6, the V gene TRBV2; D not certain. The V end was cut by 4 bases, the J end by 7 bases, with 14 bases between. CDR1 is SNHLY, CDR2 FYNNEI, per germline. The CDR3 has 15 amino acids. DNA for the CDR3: TGTGCCAGCAGTGCGAGGGAGGTGAGGAATTCACCCCTCCACTTT. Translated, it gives CASSAREVRNSPLHF.

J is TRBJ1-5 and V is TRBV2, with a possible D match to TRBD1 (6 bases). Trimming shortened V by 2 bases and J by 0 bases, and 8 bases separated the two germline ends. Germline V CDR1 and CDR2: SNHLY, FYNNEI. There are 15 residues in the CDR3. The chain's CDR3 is CASSEHRASNQPQHF. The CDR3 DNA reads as TGTGCCAGCAGTGAACACAGGGCTAGCAATCAGCCCCAGCATTTT.

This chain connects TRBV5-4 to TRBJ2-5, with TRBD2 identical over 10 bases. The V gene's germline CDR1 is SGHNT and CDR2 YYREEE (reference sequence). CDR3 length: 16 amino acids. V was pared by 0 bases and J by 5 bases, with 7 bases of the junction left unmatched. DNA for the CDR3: TGTGCCAGCAGCTTGGTGCTAGCGGGGGTCGACGAGACCCAGTACTTC. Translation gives CASSLVLAGVDETQYF.

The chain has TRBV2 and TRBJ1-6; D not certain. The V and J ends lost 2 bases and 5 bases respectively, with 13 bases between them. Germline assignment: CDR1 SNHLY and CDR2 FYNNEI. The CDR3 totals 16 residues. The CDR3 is CASSEKSGLHNSPLHF. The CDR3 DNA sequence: TGTGCCAGCAGTGAAAAATCGGGTCTACATAATTCACCCCTCCACTTT.

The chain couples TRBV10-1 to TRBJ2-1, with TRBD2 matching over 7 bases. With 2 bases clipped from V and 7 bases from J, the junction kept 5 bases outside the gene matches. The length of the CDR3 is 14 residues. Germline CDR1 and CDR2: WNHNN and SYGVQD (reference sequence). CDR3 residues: CASSEGGDLNEQFF. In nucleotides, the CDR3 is TGCGCCAGCAGTGAGGGGGGGGATTTAAATGAGCAGTTCTTC.

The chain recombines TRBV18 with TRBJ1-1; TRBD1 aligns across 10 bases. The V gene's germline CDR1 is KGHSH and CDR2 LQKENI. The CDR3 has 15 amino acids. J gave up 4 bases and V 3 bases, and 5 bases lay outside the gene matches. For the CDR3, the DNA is TGTGCCAGCTCACCGACGACAGGGGGCACCACTGAAGCTTTCTTT. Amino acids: CASSPTTGGTTEAFF.

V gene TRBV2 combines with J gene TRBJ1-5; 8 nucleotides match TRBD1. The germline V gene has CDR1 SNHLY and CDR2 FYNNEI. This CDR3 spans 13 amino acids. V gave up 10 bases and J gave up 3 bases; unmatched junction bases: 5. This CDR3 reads CATQGQANQPQHF. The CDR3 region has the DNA TGTGCCACCCAGGGACAGGCCAATCAGCCCCAGCATTTT.

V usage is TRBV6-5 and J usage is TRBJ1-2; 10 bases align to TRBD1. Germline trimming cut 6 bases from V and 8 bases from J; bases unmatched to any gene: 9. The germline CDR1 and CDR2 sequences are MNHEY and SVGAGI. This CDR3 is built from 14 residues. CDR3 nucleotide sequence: TGTGCCAGCAGGACAGGGGGCCTCGGGGGAGGCTACACCTTC. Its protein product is CASRTGGLGGGYTF.

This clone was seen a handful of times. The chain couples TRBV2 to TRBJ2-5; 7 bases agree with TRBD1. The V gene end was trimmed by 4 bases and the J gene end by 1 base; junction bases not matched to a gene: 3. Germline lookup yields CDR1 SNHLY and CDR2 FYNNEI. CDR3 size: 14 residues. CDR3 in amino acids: CASSGTGFQETQYF. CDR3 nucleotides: TGTGCCAGCAGTGGGACAGGCTTCCAAGAGACCCAGTACTTC. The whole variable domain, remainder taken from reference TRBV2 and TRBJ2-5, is EPEVTQTPSHQVTQMGQEVILRCVPISNHLYFYWYRQILGQKVEFLVSFYNNEISEKSEIFDDQFSVERPDGSNFTLKIRSTKLEDSAMYFCASSGTGFQETQYFGPGTRLLVL.

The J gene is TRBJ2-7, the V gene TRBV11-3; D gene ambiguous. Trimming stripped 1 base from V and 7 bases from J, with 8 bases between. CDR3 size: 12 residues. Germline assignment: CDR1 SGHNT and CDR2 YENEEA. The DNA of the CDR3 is TGTGCCAGCAGCTTAGGTGCGGAGGAGCAGTACTTC. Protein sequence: CASSLGAEEQYF.

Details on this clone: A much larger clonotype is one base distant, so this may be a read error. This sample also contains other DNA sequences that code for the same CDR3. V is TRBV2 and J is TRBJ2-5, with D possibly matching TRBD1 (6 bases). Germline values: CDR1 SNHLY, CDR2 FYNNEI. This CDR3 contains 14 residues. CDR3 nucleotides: TGTGCCAGCAGTGAGACAGGCTTCCAAGAGACTCAGTACTTC. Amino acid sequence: CASSETGFQETQYF.

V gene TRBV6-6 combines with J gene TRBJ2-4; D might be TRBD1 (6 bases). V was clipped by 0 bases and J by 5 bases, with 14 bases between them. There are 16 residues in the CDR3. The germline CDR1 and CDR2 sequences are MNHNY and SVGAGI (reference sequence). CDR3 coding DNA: TGTGCCAGCAGTTACTCAGGGGGTGCCGATGAAAACATTCAGTACTTC. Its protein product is CASSYSGGADENIQYF.

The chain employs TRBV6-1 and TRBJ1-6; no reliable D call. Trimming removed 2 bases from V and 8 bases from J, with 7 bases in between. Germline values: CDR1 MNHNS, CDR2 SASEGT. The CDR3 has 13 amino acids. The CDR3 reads CASSELRDSPLHF. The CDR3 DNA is TGTGCCAGCAGTGAATTGAGGGATTCACCCCTCCACTTT.

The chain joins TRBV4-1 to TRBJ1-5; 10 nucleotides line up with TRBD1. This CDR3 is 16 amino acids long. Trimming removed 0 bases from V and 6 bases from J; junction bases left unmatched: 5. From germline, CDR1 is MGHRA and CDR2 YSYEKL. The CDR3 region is CASSQDTDRGSQPQHF. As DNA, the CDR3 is TGCGCCAGCAGCCAAGATACGGACAGGGGGTCTCAGCCCCAGCATTTT.

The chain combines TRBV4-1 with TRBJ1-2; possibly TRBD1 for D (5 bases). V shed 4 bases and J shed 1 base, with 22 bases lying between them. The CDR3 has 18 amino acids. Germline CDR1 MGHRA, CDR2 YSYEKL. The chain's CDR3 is CASSLNLTPGRGNYGYTF. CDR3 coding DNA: TGCGCCAGCAGCCTCAACCTTACGCCAGGGCGGGGTAACTATGGCTACACCTTC.

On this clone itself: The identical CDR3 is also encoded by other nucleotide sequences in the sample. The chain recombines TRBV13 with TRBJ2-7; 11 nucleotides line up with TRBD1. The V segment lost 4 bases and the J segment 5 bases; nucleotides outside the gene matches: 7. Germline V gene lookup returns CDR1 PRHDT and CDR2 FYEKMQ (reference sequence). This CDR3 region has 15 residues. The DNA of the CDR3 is TGTGCCAGCAGCTCGCCCGGGACAGGGGGTAACGAGCAGTACTTC. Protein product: CASSSPGTGGNEQYF.

In nucleotides, the CDR3 is TGCGCCAGCAGCCCGTCGACGGGACAGGCCGTCTACGAGCAGTACTTC. It is translated as CASSPSTGQAVYEQYF. The chain joins TRBV4-1 to TRBJ2-7; 8 positions match TRBD1. CDR1 and CDR2 from the germline V gene are MGHRA and YSYEKL. V lost 4 bases, J lost 3 bases, and 11 bases stayed unmatched. The CDR3 is made up of 16 amino acids.

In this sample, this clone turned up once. The CDR3 sequence: CASSRHHGYTF. The CDR3 DNA follows: TGTGCCAGCAGCCGACATCACGGCTACACCTTC. The rearrangement uses TRBV3-1 (or the pseudogene TRBV3-2) and TRBJ1-2; D not certain. The CDR3 has 11 amino acids. CDR1 is LGHDT and CDR2 is YNNKEL in the germline V gene (reference sequence). V was shortened by 4 bases and J by 8 bases, with 8 bases between the two germline ends.